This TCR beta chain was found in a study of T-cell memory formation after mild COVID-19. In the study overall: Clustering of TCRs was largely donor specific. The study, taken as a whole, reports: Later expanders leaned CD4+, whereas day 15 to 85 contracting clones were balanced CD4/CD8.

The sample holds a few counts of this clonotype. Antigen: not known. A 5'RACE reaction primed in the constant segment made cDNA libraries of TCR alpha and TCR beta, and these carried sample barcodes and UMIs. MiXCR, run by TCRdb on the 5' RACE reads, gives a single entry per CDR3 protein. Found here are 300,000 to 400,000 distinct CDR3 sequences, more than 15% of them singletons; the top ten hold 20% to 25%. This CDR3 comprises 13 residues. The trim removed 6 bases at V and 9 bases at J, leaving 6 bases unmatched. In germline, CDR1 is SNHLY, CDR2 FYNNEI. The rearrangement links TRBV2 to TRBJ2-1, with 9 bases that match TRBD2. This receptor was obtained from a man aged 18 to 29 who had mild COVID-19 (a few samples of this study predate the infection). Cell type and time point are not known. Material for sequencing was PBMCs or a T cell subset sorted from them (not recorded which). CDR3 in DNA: TGTGCCAGCAGGAGCGGGGGGCTGGGTGAGCAGTTCTTC. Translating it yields CASRSGGLGEQFF.